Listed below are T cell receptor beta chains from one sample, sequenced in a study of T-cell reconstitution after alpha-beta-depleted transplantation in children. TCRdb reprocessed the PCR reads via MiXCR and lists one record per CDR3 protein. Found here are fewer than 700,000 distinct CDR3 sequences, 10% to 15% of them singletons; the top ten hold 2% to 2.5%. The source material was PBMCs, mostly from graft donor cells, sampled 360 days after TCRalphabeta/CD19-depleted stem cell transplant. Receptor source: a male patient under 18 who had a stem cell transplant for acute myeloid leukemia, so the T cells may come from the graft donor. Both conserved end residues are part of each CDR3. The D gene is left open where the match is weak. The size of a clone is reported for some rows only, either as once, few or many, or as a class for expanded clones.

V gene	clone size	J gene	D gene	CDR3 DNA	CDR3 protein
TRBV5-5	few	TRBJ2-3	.	TGTGCCAGCAGCTTGGAAGGAGGGGGCGCTGTGAGTAATACGCAGTATTTT	CASSLEGGGAVSNTQYF
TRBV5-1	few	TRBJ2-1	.	TGCGCCAGCAGCTTCAGGAACAATGAGCAGTTCTTC	CASSFRNNEQFF
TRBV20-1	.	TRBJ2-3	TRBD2	TGCAGTGCTAGCGTACTGACTAGCGGGAGCACAGATACGCAGTATTTT	CSASVLTSGSTDTQYF
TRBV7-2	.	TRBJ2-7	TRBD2	TGTGCCAGCAGCTTACAGGCTAGCGGGAGGTACGAGCAGTACTTC	CASSLQASGRYEQYF
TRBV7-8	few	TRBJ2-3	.	TGTGCCAGCAGCTTAGCGCTTCAGGGGCTAGATACGCAGTATTTT	CASSLALQGLDTQYF
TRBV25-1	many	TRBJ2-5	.	TGTGCCAGCAGTGAATTCCAGGGCGAGAGGGAGACCCAGTACTTC	CASSEFQGERETQYF
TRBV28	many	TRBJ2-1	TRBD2	TGTGCCAGCAGTCCTCACAGTCCGGGACTAGCGGGACTGGTGCGGTTCTTC	CASSPHSPGLAGLVRFF
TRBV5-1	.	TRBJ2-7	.	TGCGCCAGCAGCTTGTATGACTCAAGTTACGAGCAGTACTTC	CASSLYDSSYEQYF
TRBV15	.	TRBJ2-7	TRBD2	TGTGCCACCAGCAGTTTTACTAGCGGATCACGTGGGCAGTACTTC	CATSSFTSGSRGQYF
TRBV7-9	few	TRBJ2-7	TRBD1	TGTGCCAGCAGCCCCCCCTGGGACAGGCCCTACGAGCAGTACTTC	CASSPPWDRPYEQYF
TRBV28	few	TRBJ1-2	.	TGTGCCAGCAGTTTTTGGGGAGGAAACTATGGCTACACCTTC	CASSFWGGNYGYTF
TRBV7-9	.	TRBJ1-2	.	TGTGCCAGCAGCTTAGTAGGCCCCAGATATGGCTACACCTTC	CASSLVGPRYGYTF
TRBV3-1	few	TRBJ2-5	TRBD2	TGTGCCAGCAGCCAGTTTATACTAGCGGGGATCCAAGAGACCCAGTACTTC	CASSQFILAGIQETQYF
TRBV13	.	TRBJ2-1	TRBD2	TGTGCCAGCAGCTTAGGCGGGAGGGTCAATGAGCAGTTCTTC	CASSLGGRVNEQFF
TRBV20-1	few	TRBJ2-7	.	TGCAGTGCTTATTCCCCGGGAAACCCCTACGAGCAGTACTTC	CSAYSPGNPYEQYF
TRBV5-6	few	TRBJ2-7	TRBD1	TGTGCCAGCAGCTTGTACAGGGACAGGGCCCTTGAGCAGTACTTC	CASSLYRDRALEQYF